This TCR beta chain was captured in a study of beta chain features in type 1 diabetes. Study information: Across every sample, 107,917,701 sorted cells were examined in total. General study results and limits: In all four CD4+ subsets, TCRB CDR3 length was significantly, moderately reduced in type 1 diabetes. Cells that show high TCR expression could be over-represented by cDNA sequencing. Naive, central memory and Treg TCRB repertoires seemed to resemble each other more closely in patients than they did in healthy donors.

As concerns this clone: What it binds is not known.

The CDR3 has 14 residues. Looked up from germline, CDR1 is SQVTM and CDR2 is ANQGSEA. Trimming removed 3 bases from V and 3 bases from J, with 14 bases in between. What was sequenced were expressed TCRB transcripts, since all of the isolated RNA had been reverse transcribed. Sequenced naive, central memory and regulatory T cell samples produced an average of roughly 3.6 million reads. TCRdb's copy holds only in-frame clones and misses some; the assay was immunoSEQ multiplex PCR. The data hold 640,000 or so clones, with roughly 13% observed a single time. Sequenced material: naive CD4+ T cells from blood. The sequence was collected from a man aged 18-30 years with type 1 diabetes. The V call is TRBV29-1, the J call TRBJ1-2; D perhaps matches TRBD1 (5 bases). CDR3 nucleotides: TGCAGCGTTGACCGGCAGGGCCACGACTATGGCTACACCTTC. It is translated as CSVDRQGHDYGYTF.